This T cell receptor beta chain was recorded in a study of T cells expressing NK-cell markers. For each CDR3 protein, TCRdb gives one entry from its re-call of the 5' RACE reads, without DNA. This listing includes fewer than 550,000 distinct CDR3 sequences. CDR1 is SGHVS, CDR2 FQNEAQ, per germline. The CDR3 length is 15 residues. The rearrangement joins TRBV7-8 to TRBJ2-2; TCRdb lists TRBD1, though no DNA is available to test this call. The clonotype was recovered from a woman between 50 and 59 years old in good health. Sequenced sample: blood T cells: a sorted CD56 or NKG2C T cell subset, CD4+ or CD8+ T cells, or bulk PBMC T cells (not recorded which). The CDR3 here is CASSLYRGQTGELFF.